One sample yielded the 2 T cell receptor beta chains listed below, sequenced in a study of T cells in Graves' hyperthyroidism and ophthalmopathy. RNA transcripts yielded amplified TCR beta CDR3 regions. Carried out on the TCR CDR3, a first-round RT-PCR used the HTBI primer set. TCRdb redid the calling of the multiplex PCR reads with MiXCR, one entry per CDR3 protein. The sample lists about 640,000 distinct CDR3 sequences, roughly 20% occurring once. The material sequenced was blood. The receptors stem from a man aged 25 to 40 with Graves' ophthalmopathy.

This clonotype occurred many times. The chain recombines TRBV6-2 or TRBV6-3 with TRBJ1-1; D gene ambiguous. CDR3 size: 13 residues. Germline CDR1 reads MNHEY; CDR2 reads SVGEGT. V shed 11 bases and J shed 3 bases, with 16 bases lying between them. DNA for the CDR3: TGTGCCGCGGGGAGTGCGGCCCACACTGAAGCTTTCTTT. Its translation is CAAGSAAHTEAFF.

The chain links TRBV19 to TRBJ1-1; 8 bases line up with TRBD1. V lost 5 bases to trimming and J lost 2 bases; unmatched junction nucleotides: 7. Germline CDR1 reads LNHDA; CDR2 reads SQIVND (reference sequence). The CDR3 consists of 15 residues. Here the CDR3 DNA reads TGTGCCAGTAGTGCCCGGGACAGGCTTAACACTGAAGCTTTCTTT. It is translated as CASSARDRLNTEAFF.